One and the same sample provided the 15 T cell receptor beta chains below, sequenced in a study of vaccination effects on CD4 cells after COVID-19. Their cognate antigens are unknown. Assay: immunoSEQ multiplex PCR; the TCRdb copy retains only in-frame clones and omits some. The data contain tens of thousands of clones, roughly two thirds of them singletons. Expansion of antigen-specific CD4+ T cells with viral peptide pools was carried out by the ViraFEST assay before sequencing. When less than 11 days of culture had elapsed, CD4+ T cells were isolated. Their SARS-CoV-2 infection, verified by PCR, occurred between March and December 2020. The sample here was CD4+ T cells from PBMCs cultured with HIV peptides, taken before COVID-19 vaccination. Specified subset: HIV-1 Nef peptide pool negative control/reference culture. Receptors originate from a human donor who had a prior SARS-CoV-2 infection.

The chain employs TRBV6-6 and TRBJ2-1; D unresolved. The germline V and J ends were trimmed by 1 base and 9 bases, with 4 bases remaining between them. Germline CDR1 MNHNY, CDR2 SVGAGI (reference sequence). The CDR3 has 11 residues. CDR3 residues: CASSYFAEQFF. CDR3 in DNA: TGTGCCAGCAGTTACTTTGCTGAGCAGTTCTTC.

This clone has a handful of counts. The chain employs TRBV18 and TRBJ1-1; 12 bases align to TRBD1. V lost 3 bases and J lost 10; bases outside the gene matches: 3. From germline, CDR1 is KGHSH and CDR2 LQKENI. There are 13 residues in the CDR3. The CDR3: CASSPGQGARAFF. CDR3 nucleotide sequence: TGTGCCAGCTCACCGGGACAGGGGGCGCGAGCTTTCTTT.

The rearrangement links TRBV2 to TRBJ2-3; TRBD2 might be the D (6 bases). The germline V gene encodes CDR1 SNHLY and CDR2 FYNNEI. V gave up 6 bases and J gave up 5 bases, with 15 bases separating them. The CDR3 is 14 amino acids. This CDR3 is CASSRDFGGDTQYF. In DNA, the CDR3 is TGTGCCAGCAGCCGGGACTTTGGAGGAGATACGCAGTATTTT. The variable domain in full, completed from reference TRBV2 and TRBJ2-3, reads EPEVTQTPSHQVTQMGQEVILRCVPISNHLYFYWYRQILGQKVEFLVSFYNNEISEKSEIFDDQFSVERPDGSNFTLKIRSTKLEDSAMYFCASSRDFGGDTQYFGPGTRLTVL.

V usage is TRBV6-1 and J usage is TRBJ1-5; TRBD1 might be the D (5 bases). The ends were cut back, 0 bases at V and 9 bases at J, with 12 bases in the middle. Per the germline V gene, CDR1 is MNHNS and CDR2 is SASEGT. CDR3 size: 14 residues. The CDR3 region has the DNA TGTGCCAGCAGTGAAGCGGGGCCCCGGTGGCCCCAGCATTTT. Translated: CASSEAGPRWPQHF.

This chain uses TRBV20-1 with TRBJ1-5, with 8 bases identical to TRBD1. CDR1 is DFQATT and CDR2 is SNEGSKA in the germline V gene (reference sequence). V lost 3 bases and J lost 6; bases outside the gene matches: 10. The CDR3 extends over 15 amino acids. The CDR3 DNA follows: TGCAGTGCTAGTGTACCGGACAGGGTGTCTCAGCCCCAGCATTTT. It translates to CSASVPDRVSQPQHF.

This clone was counted a few times. This rearrangement joins TRBV15 to TRBJ1-6; weak D call: TRBD1 (6 bases). The V end was cut by 8 bases, the J end by 8 bases, with 19 bases between. The CDR3 has 15 amino acids. Germline lookup yields CDR1 LNHNV and CDR2 YYDKDF (reference sequence). CDR3 residues: CATRRNPGADSPLHF. CDR3 DNA sequence: TGTGCCACCCGGAGAAACCCGGGGGCTGATTCACCCCTCCACTTT.

J is TRBJ1-1 and V is TRBV3-1 (or the pseudogene TRBV3-2); 7 positions agree with TRBD1. CDR1 and CDR2 from the germline V gene are LGHDT and YNNKEL (reference sequence). This CDR3 is built from 17 residues. The V gene end was trimmed by 0 bases and the J gene end by 0 bases; junction bases not matched to a gene: 7. For the CDR3, the DNA is TGTGCCAGCAGCCAAGACGGGACAGAACTTATGAACACTGAAGCTTTCTTT. Amino acids: CASSQDGTELMNTEAFF.

This clone was detected a few times. V gene TRBV7-3 combines with J gene TRBJ2-3; D unclear. V was shortened by 2 bases and J by 8 bases, with 8 bases between the two germline ends. The CDR3 covers 12 residues. Germline CDR1 reads SGHTA; CDR2 reads FQGTGA. CDR3 DNA: TGTGCCAGCAGCTTAGGGCTCGGTACGCAGTATTTT. It codes for CASSLGLGTQYF.

This clone has more than one count but fewer than ten. J is TRBJ2-1 and V is TRBV27; D is perhaps TRBD1 (5 bases). V shed 1 base and J shed 6 bases, with 7 bases lying between them. Looked up from germline, CDR1 is MNHEY and CDR2 is SMNVEV (reference sequence). This CDR3 is built from 13 residues. Here the CDR3 reads CASSLYQGNEQFF. In DNA form, the CDR3 reads TGTGCCAGCAGTTTATACCAGGGCAATGAGCAGTTCTTC.

The genes are TRBV18 and TRBJ1-1; D gene uncertain. CDR1 is KGHSH, CDR2 LQKENI, per germline. The CDR3 runs to 15 residues. Trimming shortened V by 3 bases and J by 4 bases, and 15 bases separated the two germline ends. The CDR3: CASSPSGWVGTEAFF. In DNA, the CDR3 is TGTGCCAGCTCACCCTCGGGTTGGGTGGGCACTGAAGCTTTCTTT.

The chain combines TRBV9 with TRBJ2-1; 9 bases line up with TRBD2. Germline assignment: CDR1 SGDLS and CDR2 YYNGEE. V lost 3 bases, J lost 9 bases, and 7 bases stayed unmatched. The CDR3 is 14 residues long. CDR3 bases: TGTGCCAGCAGCGCGGGACTAGCTTCGCTTGAGCAGTTCTTC. It encodes CASSAGLASLEQFF. Based on the CDR3 plus reference TRBV9 and TRBJ2-1, the full variable domain is DSGVTQTPKHLITATGQRVTLRCSPRSGDLSVYWYQQSLDQGLQFLIQYYNGEERAKGNILERFSAQQFPDLHSELNLSSLELGDSALYFCASSAGLASLEQFFGPGTRLTVL.

The chain employs TRBV5-4 and TRBJ1-4; D ambiguous. Trimming pared 2 bases from V and 7 bases from J, leaving 9 bases between. The CDR3 runs to 13 residues. From germline, CDR1 is SGHNT and CDR2 YYREEE (reference sequence). The CDR3 sequence: CASSFSGREKLFF. The CDR3, as DNA: TGTGCCAGCAGCTTTTCGGGCCGTGAAAAACTGTTTTTT.

This clone was detected a few times. The gene calls are TRBV18 and TRBJ2-7; 8 nucleotides match TRBD1. The ends lost 4 bases at V and 0 bases at J; junction bases unmatched: 5. There are 15 residues in the CDR3. CDR1 is KGHSH and CDR2 is LQKENI in the germline V gene. The CDR3 nucleotides read TGTGCCAGCTCACTGCGACAGGGGTCCTCCTACGAGCAGTACTTC. Encoded protein: CASSLRQGSSYEQYF.

A few counts support this clone. The genes are TRBV7-8 and TRBJ2-1; TRBD1 matches 8 bases. CDR3 length: 14 amino acids. V gave up 5 bases and J gave up 5 bases; unmatched junction bases: 5. Germline V gene lookup returns CDR1 SGHVS and CDR2 FQNEAQ. This CDR3 is CASSRDRIDNEQFF. The CDR3 nucleotides are TGTGCCAGCAGCAGGGACAGGATCGACAATGAGCAGTTCTTC. The full variable domain, with the rest looked up from reference TRBV7-8 and TRBJ2-1, is GAGVSQSPRYKVAKRGQDVALRCDPISGHVSLFWYQQALGQGPEFLTYFQNEAQLDKSGLPSDRFFAERPEGSVSTLKIQRTQQEDSAVYLCASSRDRIDNEQFFGPGTRLTVL.

The genes are TRBV3-1 (or the pseudogene TRBV3-2) and TRBJ2-7; D might be TRBD1 or TRBD2, each matching 6 bases. Germline V gene lookup returns CDR1 LGHDT and CDR2 YNNKEL (reference sequence). Trimming stripped 7 bases from V and 4 bases from J, with 20 bases between. This CDR3 has 15 amino acids. The DNA of the CDR3 is TGTGCCAGCACCCCCGGGGGCGGAGGAACTTACGAGCAGTACTTC. This codes for CASTPGGGGTYEQYF.